This T cell receptor (beta chain) was captured by sequencing in a study of cytomegalovirus exposure and HLA in healthy donors. The PCR ran on 60 Vbeta and 13 Jbeta primers. Profiling relied on immunoSEQ multiplex PCR, and the TCRdb table lists in-frame clones only, not all of them. Found here are 150,000 or so clones, approximately 80% of them singletons; the top ten hold 1.4%. General study results and limits: Within the data, a cluster of highly shared sequence variants was likely a sequencing artifact.

To note about this clone: The antigen is undetermined.

Germline V gene lookup returns CDR1 SQVTM and CDR2 ANQGSEA. Deletions cut 3 bases from V and 4 bases from J, with 9 bases between. The CDR3 is made up of 12 amino acids. The chain uses TRBV29-1 and TRBJ1-2; D call uncertain. The TCR was taken from a man aged 25 to 40 in good health and CMV-seropositive. The source material was PBMCs. The CDR3 DNA is TGCAGCGTTGATGAACAGATCTATGGCTACACCTTC. Translating it yields CSVDEQIYGYTF.